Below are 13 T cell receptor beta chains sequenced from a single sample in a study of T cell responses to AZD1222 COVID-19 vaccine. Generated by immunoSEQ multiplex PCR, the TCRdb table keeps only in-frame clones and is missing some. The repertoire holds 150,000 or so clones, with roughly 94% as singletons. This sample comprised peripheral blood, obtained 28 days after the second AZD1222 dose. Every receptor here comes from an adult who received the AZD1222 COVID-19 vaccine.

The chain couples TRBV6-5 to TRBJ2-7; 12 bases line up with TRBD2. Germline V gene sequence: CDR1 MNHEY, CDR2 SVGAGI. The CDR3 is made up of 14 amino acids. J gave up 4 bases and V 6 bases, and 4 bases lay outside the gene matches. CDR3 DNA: TGTGCCAGCAGGCCGGGACTAGCGGGTTACGAGCAGTACTTC. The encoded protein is CASRPGLAGYEQYF.

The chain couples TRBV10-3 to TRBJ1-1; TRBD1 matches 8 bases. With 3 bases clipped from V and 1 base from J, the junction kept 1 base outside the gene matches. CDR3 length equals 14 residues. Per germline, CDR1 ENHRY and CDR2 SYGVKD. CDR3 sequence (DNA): TGTGCCATCAGTGAAGACAGGGGGAACACTGAAGCTTTCTTT. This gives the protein CAISEDRGNTEAFF.

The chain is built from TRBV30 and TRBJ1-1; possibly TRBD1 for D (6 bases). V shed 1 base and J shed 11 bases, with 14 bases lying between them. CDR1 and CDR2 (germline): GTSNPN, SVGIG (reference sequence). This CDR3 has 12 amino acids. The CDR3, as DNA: TGTGCCTGGAGTGGAGAGGGGGGAGAGGCTTTCTTT. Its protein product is CAWSGEGGEAFF. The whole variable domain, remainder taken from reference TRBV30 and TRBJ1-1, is SQTIHQWPATLVQPVGSPLSLECTVEGTSNPNLYWYRQAAGRGLQLLFYSVGIGQISSEVPQNLSASRPQDRQFILSSKKLLLSDSGFYLCAWSGEGGEAFFGQGTRLTVV.

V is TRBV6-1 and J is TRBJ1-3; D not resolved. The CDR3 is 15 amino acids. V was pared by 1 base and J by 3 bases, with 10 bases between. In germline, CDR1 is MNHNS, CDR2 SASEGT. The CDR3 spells CASSEVRGYGNTIYF. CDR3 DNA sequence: TGTGCCAGCAGTGAAGTGAGAGGTTATGGAAACACCATATATTTT.

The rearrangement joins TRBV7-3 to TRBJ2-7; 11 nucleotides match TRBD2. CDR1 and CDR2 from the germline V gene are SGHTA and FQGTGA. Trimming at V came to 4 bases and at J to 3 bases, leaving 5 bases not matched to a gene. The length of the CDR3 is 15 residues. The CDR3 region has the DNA TGTGCCAGCAGCTCTGGACTAGCGGGCGTCTACGAGCAGTACTTC. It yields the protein CASSSGLAGVYEQYF.

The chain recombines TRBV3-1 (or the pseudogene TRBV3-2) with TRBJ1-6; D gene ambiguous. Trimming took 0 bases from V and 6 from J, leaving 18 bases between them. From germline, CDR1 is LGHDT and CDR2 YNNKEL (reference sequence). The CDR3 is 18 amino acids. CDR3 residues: CASSQDPVRPGRNSPLHF. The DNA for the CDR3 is TGTGCCAGCAGCCAAGATCCCGTTAGGCCGGGCCGTAATTCACCCCTCCACTTT.

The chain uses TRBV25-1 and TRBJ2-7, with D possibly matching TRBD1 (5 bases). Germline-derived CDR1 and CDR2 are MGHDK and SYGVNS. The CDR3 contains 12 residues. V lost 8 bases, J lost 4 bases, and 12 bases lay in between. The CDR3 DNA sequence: TGTGCCAGCCAGCTAGGGGATTACGAGCAGTACTTC. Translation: CASQLGDYEQYF.

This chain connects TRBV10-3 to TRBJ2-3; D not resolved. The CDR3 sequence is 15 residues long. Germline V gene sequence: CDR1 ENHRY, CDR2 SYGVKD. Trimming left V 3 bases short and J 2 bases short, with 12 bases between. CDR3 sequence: CAISEGDTYTDTQYF. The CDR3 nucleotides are TGTGCCATCAGTGAAGGCGACACCTACACAGATACGCAGTATTTT.

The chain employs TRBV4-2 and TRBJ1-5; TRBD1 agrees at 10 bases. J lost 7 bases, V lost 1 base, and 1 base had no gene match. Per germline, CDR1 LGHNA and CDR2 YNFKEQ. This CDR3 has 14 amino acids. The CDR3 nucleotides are TGTGCCAGCAGCCAAGGGACAGGGGGACAGCCCCAGCATTTT. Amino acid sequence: CASSQGTGGQPQHF.

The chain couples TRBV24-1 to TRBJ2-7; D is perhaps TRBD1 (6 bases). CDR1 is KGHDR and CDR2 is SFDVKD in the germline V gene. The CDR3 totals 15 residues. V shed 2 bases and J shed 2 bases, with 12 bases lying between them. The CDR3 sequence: CATSDSRQAAYEQYF. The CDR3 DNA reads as TGTGCCACCAGTGATTCACGACAGGCAGCCTACGAGCAGTACTTC.

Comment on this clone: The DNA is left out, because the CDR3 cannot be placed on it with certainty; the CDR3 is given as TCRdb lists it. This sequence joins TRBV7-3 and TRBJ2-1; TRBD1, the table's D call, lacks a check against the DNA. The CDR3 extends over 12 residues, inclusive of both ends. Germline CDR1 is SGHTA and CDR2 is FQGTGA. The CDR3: CASSFGKGAAFF.

The CDR3 nucleotides are TGTGCCAGCAGCTTAGCGGCCGCAATTCACACTGAAGCTTTCTTT. As protein: CASSLAAAIHTEAFF. The chain links TRBV7-2 to TRBJ1-1; D is undetermined. CDR1 is SGHTA and CDR2 is FQGNSA in the germline V gene. V lost 0 bases, J lost 3 bases, and 11 bases lay in between. The CDR3 sequence is 15 residues long.

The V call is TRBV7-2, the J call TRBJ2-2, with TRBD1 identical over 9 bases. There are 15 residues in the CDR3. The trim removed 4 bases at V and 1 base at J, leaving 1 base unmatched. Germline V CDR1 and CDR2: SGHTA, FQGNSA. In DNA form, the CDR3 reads TGTGCCAGCAGCTGGGACAGGGTGAACACCGGGGAGCTGTTTTTT. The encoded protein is CASSWDRVNTGELFF.